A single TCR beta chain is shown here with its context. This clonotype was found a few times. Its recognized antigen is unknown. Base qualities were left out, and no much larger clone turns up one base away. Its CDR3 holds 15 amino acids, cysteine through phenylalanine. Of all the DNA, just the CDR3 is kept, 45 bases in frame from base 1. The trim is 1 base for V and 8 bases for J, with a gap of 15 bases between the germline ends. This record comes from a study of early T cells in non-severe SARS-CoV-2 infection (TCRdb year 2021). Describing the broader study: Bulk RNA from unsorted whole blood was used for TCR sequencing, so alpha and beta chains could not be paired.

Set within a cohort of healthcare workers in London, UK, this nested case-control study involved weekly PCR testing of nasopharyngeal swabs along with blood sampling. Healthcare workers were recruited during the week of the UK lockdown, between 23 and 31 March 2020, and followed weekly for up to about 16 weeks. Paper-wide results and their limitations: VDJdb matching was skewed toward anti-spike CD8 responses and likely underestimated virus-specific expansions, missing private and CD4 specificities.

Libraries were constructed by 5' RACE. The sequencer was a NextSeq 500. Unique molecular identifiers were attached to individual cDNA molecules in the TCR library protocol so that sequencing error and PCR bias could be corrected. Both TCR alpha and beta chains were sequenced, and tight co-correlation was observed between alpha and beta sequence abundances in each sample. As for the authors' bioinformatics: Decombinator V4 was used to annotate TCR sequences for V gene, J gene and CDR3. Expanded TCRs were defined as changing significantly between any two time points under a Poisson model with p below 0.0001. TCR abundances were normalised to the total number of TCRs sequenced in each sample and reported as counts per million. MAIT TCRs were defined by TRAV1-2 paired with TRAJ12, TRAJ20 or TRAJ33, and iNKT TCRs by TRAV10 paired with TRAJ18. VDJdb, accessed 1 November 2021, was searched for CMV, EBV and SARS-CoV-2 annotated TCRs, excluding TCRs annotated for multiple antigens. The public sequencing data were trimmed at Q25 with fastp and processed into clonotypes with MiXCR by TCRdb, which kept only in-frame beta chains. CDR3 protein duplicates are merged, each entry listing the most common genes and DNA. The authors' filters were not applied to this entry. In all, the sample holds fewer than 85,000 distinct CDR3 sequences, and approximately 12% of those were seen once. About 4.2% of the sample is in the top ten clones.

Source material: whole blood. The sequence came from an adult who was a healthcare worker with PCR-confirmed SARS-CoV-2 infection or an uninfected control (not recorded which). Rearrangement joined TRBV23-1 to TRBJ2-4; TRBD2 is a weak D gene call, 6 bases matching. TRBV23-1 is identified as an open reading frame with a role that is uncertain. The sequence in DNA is TGCGCCAGCAGTCAATTTCCCGCGGGGTGGGACATTCAGTACTTC. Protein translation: CASSQFPAGWDIQYF.